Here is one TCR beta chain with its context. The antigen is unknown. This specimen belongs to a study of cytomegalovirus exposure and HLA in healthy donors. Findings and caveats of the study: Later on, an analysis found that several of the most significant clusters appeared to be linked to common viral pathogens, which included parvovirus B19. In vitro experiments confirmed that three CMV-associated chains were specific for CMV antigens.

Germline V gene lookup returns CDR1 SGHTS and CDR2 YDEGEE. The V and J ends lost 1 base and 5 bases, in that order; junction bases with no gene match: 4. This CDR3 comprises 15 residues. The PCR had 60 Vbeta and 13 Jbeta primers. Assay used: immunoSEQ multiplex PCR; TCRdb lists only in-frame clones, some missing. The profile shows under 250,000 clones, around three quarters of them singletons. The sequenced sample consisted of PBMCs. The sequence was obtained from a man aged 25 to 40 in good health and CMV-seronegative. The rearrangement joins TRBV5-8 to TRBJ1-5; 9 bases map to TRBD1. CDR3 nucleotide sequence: TGTGCCAGCAGCTTGATTGGACAGGGGTATCAGCCCCAGCATTTT. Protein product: CASSLIGQGYQPQHF.